One and the same sample provided the 30 T cell receptor beta chains below, sequenced in a study of T cell responses to AZD1222 COVID-19 vaccine. Sequenced by immunoSEQ multiplex PCR; TCRdb stores in-frame clones only, minus some. The sample consists of about 200,000 clones, roughly nine tenths of them appearing once. The sample consisted of peripheral blood, taken 28 days after the second AZD1222 dose. These receptors were obtained from an adult who received the AZD1222 COVID-19 vaccine.

The genes are TRBV28 and TRBJ2-3; a possible D gene is TRBD2 (6 bases). V was cut by 3 bases and J by 0 bases, with 16 bases left in between. CDR1 is MDHEN, CDR2 SYDVKM, per germline. This CDR3 region has 17 residues. The CDR3 DNA reads TGTGCCAGCAGTTTGGGGGGAGCGAAACCTAGCACAGATACGCAGTATTTT. Protein sequence: CASSLGGAKPSTDTQYF.

This chain links TRBV9 with TRBJ2-7; D perhaps matches TRBD2 (5 bases). V dropped 0 bases and J dropped 0 bases, with 7 bases sitting between them. The CDR3 has 14 amino acids. The V gene's germline CDR1 is SGDLS and CDR2 YYNGEE. The CDR3 bases are TGTGCCAGCAGCGTAGTCGGGGACTCCTACGAGCAGTACTTC. Its translation is CASSVVGDSYEQYF.

The V gene is TRBV19, the J gene TRBJ1-2; 7 bases line up with TRBD1. V lost 4 bases, J lost 4 bases, and 12 bases stayed unmatched. Germline values: CDR1 LNHDA, CDR2 SQIVND (reference sequence). There are 16 residues in the CDR3. DNA for the CDR3: TGTGCCAGTAGTACGACGGGACAGATAAACCCCTATGGCTACACCTTC. Translation: CASSTTGQINPYGYTF.

This chain joins TRBV3-1 (or the pseudogene TRBV3-2) and TRBJ1-2, with no clear D. Germline V gene data show CDR1 as LGHDT and CDR2 as YNNKEL (reference sequence). V dropped 4 bases and J dropped 7 bases, with 10 bases sitting between them. This CDR3 has 12 residues. CDR3 coding DNA: TGTGCCAGCAGCCCCACGGGAGGTGGCTACACCTTC. This codes for CASSPTGGGYTF.

This clone turned up a few times. This chain connects TRBV7-3 to TRBJ2-3, with D tentatively TRBD2 (5 bases). The CDR3 contains 14 residues. Germline lookup yields CDR1 SGHTA and CDR2 FQGTGA. V lost 0 bases to trimming and J lost 5 bases, with 9 bases between them. The CDR3 DNA reads TGTGCCAGCAGCTTAACGCTAGCTGGAGATACGCAGTATTTT. Its protein product is CASSLTLAGDTQYF.

The chain employs TRBV4-2 and TRBJ2-7; possibly TRBD1 for D (5 bases). This CDR3 region has 20 residues. Trimming pared 1 base from V and 2 bases from J, leaving 27 bases between. Germline V CDR1 and CDR2: LGHNA, YNFKEQ. In DNA, the CDR3 is TGTGCCAGCAGCCAAGCCCGACGACTTAACAGGAAAGTATTCACCTACGAGCAGTACTTC. The encoded protein is CASSQARRLNRKVFTYEQYF.

The V and J genes are TRBV6-5 and TRBJ1-6; D unclear. Trimming took off 2 bases at V and 2 bases at J, with 7 bases between the two ends. The length of the CDR3 is 15 residues. Looked up from germline, CDR1 is MNHEY and CDR2 is SVGAGI. In DNA form, the CDR3 reads TGTGCCAGCAGTTACCTTTTACCCTATAATTCACCCCTCCACTTT. Translated: CASSYLLPYNSPLHF.

The chain joins TRBV19 to TRBJ2-7; D remains ambiguous. The V and J ends lost 3 bases and 3 bases respectively, with 9 bases between them. This CDR3 is built from 13 residues. Germline V gene data show CDR1 as LNHDA and CDR2 as SQIVND (reference sequence). CDR3 DNA: TGTGCCAGTAGTATGTCGGACGGCTACGAGCAGTACTTC. Translated: CASSMSDGYEQYF.

This chain links TRBV5-1 with TRBJ1-1; the D gene is possibly TRBD1 (5 bases). The CDR3 extends over 15 amino acids. Germline V gene sequence: CDR1 SGHRS, CDR2 YFSETQ. Trimming removed 4 bases at V and 5 bases at J, with 18 bases between. CDR3 bases: TGCGCCAGCAGCCGGGGGGGACGGACCGAGACTGAAGCTTTCTTT. Its protein is CASSRGGRTETEAFF.

V usage is TRBV7-9 and J usage is TRBJ2-1; D call uncertain. The V end lost 3 bases, the J end lost 7 bases, and 7 bases lay between the germline ends. The CDR3 has 12 residues. Germline-derived CDR1 and CDR2 are SEHNR and FQNEAQ (reference sequence). CDR3 in amino acids: CASSLVQNEQFF. The DNA of the CDR3 is TGTGCCAGCAGCTTGGTGCAGAATGAGCAGTTCTTC.

CDR3 region: CASSLGFLGGNTEAFF. The CDR3 DNA reads as TGTGCCAGCAGCTTAGGCTTCCTTGGGGGGAACACTGAAGCTTTCTTT. The chain has TRBV7-6 and TRBJ1-1, with TRBD1 as a possible D gene (5 bases). V lost 1 base, J lost 1 base, and 13 bases lay in between. In germline, CDR1 is SGHVS, CDR2 FNYEAQ. CDR3 length equals 16 residues.

This clone occurred a few times. The rearrangement uses TRBV19 and TRBJ1-4; 10 positions match TRBD1. Germline V CDR1 and CDR2: LNHDA, SQIVND (reference sequence). CDR3 length: 16 amino acids. After removal of 3 bases from V and 5 bases from J, the junction contained 6 bases not matched to a gene. The CDR3: CASSIGWGQGNEKLFF. For the CDR3, the DNA is TGTGCCAGTAGTATTGGGTGGGGACAGGGGAATGAAAAACTGTTTTTT.

The gene calls are TRBV2 and TRBJ2-7; D perhaps matches TRBD1 (5 bases). The germline V and J ends were trimmed by 4 bases and 6 bases, with 10 bases remaining between them. Germline V gene data show CDR1 as SNHLY and CDR2 as FYNNEI. CDR3 length: 12 amino acids. The CDR3, as DNA: TGTGCCAGCAGTGTACAGGTTGGCGAGCAGTACTTC. Encoded protein: CASSVQVGEQYF.

This clone was observed a few times. At one boundary the junction diverges from the germline segment, which might be a read error. The rearrangement joins TRBV6-2 or TRBV6-3 to TRBJ1-2; no firm D call. CDR3 length equals 12 residues. Germline V gene lookup returns CDR1 MNHEY and CDR2 SVGEGT. CDR3 coding DNA: TGTGCCAGCAGTTACCGCGGGCCGGGGAGTCACTTC. This codes for CASSYRGPGSHF.

The V and J genes are TRBV12-3 or TRBV12-4 and TRBJ1-1; D remains unclear. V lost 3 bases and J 4 bases, leaving 9 bases between the germline ends. The CDR3 runs to 13 residues. The CDR3 reads CASSFSGGTEAFF. CDR3 bases: TGTGCCAGCAGTTTTTCGGGTGGCACTGAAGCTTTCTTT.

This chain joins TRBV13 and TRBJ1-1; D is unresolved. V shed 3 bases and J shed 1 base, with 6 bases lying between them. Germline-derived CDR1 and CDR2 are PRHDT and FYEKMQ (reference sequence). The CDR3 length is 13 residues. The CDR3 region is CASSLAGNTEAFF. CDR3 DNA: TGTGCCAGCAGCTTGGCGGGGAACACTGAAGCTTTCTTT.

The gene calls are TRBV7-9 and TRBJ1-2; TRBD1 agrees at 9 bases. V was pared by 5 bases and J by 8 bases, with 15 bases of the junction left unmatched. CDR1 and CDR2 from the germline V gene are SEHNR and FQNEAQ (reference sequence). The CDR3 has 16 residues. This chain's CDR3 is CASSLPGTGGLAGYTF. Here the CDR3 DNA reads TGTGCCAGCAGCCTCCCCGGAACAGGGGGCCTAGCCGGCTACACCTTC.

This chain joins TRBV10-3 and TRBJ2-1; 13 bases are a match to TRBD2. V gave up 4 bases and J gave up 0 bases; unmatched junction bases: 6. CDR3 length equals 18 residues. Per the germline V gene, CDR1 is ENHRY and CDR2 is SYGVKD. As DNA, the CDR3 is TGTGCCATCAGTGGACTAGCGGGAGGTCGTAGCTCCTACAATGAGCAGTTCTTC. Its protein is CAISGLAGGRSSYNEQFF.

This chain joins TRBV11-2 and TRBJ1-2; tentatively, D is TRBD1 (5 bases). V was shortened by 5 bases and J by 6 bases, with 22 bases between the two germline ends. This CDR3 contains 16 residues. Germline CDR1 SGHAT, CDR2 FQNNGV. CDR3 sequence reads: CASSVGVLRARNGYTF. The CDR3 DNA reads TGTGCCAGCAGCGTAGGGGTCCTCAGGGCGAGGAATGGCTACACCTTC.

The chain combines TRBV2 with TRBJ1-1; no reliable D call. Deletions cut 4 bases from V and 1 base from J, with 4 bases between. This CDR3 comprises 12 residues. The germline V gene encodes CDR1 SNHLY and CDR2 FYNNEI. The CDR3 protein is CASSGQNTEAFF. The CDR3 DNA is TGTGCCAGCAGTGGACAGAACACTGAAGCTTTCTTT.

J is TRBJ1-1 and V is TRBV29-1; no clear D gene. V was trimmed by 2 bases and J by 3 bases, leaving 4 bases between them. CDR1 and CDR2 (germline): SQVTM, ANQGSEA. The CDR3 sequence is 11 residues long. The CDR3 spells CSVERHTEAFF. DNA for the CDR3: TGCAGCGTTGAACGGCACACTGAAGCTTTCTTT.

This sequence joins TRBV28 and TRBJ1-2; the D gene is possibly TRBD1 (5 bases). Germline V gene lookup returns CDR1 MDHEN and CDR2 SYDVKM. V dropped 4 bases and J dropped 3 bases, with 18 bases sitting between them. CDR3 size: 16 residues. In nucleotides, the CDR3 is TGTGCCAGCAGTTCCAGGAAGGGGAGGACGGACTATGGCTACACCTTC. This gives the protein CASSSRKGRTDYGYTF.

The gene calls are TRBV21-1 and TRBJ2-1; the table's D gene call, TRBD2, was not cross checked with the DNA. TRBV21-1 is a known pseudogene. The CDR3 runs 19 residues. CDR3 in DNA: TGTGCCAGCAGCAAAGTCCGACTAGCGGGAGGGCCCGTCTACAATGAGCAGTTCTTC. This gives the protein CASSKVRLAGGPVYNEQFF.

The chain employs TRBV3-1 (or the pseudogene TRBV3-2) and TRBJ2-3; TRBD2 aligns across 16 bases. The CDR3 is made up of 16 amino acids. V lost 6 bases and J lost 7; bases outside the gene matches: 7. Looked up from germline, CDR1 is LGHDT and CDR2 is YNNKEL (reference sequence). The chain's CDR3 is CASRPGLAGGPYTQYF. The CDR3 DNA reads TGTGCCAGCAGGCCGGGACTAGCGGGAGGGCCCTATACGCAGTATTTT.

The chain is built from TRBV27 and TRBJ2-7; D unclear. From germline, CDR1 is MNHEY and CDR2 SMNVEV (reference sequence). This CDR3 contains 16 residues. V was clipped by 2 bases and J by 0 bases, with 14 bases between them. The CDR3 reads CASSLQSPPSSYEQYF. The DNA of the CDR3 is TGTGCCAGCAGTTTACAGTCGCCTCCTAGCTCCTACGAGCAGTACTTC.

The chain recombines TRBV3-1 (or the pseudogene TRBV3-2) with TRBJ2-1; D call uncertain. CDR1 is LGHDT, CDR2 YNNKEL, per germline (reference sequence). V gave up 3 bases and J gave up 0 bases, with 12 bases separating them. This CDR3 has 16 amino acids. The CDR3 region has the DNA TGTGCCAGCAGCCACGAACGGACCAGCTCCTACAATGAGCAGTTCTTC. Translation: CASSHERTSSYNEQFF.

The chain is built from TRBV5-1 and TRBJ2-7, with 10 bases identical to TRBD2. Germline CDR1 is SGHRS and CDR2 is YFSETQ. CDR3 length equals 15 residues. Losses at the gene ends were 0 bases for V and 5 bases for J; bases not matched to a gene: 5. The CDR3 loop is CASSLALAGPDEQYF. The CDR3 DNA is TGCGCCAGCAGCTTGGCACTAGCGGGACCCGACGAGCAGTACTTC.

V usage is TRBV20-1 and J usage is TRBJ2-3, with no clear D. The germline V gene encodes CDR1 DFQATT and CDR2 SNEGSKA (reference sequence). The ends were cut back, 3 bases at V and 3 bases at J, with 4 bases in the middle. The CDR3 spans 11 residues. CDR3 region: CSASPTDTQYF. The CDR3 DNA sequence: TGCAGTGCTAGCCCGACAGATACGCAGTATTTT.

The chain employs TRBV12-3 or TRBV12-4 and TRBJ1-2; the match to TRBD1 covers 7 bases. The junction had 3 bases not matched to a gene; V was cut back by 5 bases and J by 6 bases. The CDR3 runs 12 residues. Written as DNA, the CDR3 is TGTGCCAGCAGTGAGACAGGGAATGGCTACACCTTC. Translating it yields CASSETGNGYTF.

With respect to this clone: The identical CDR3 is also encoded by other nucleotide sequences in the sample. The chain uses TRBV4-1 and TRBJ1-1; D is perhaps TRBD1 (6 bases). The germline V gene has CDR1 MGHRA and CDR2 YSYEKL. This CDR3 is built from 15 residues. Trimming took off 1 base at V and 2 bases at J, with 11 bases between the two ends. This CDR3 reads CASSQVGGLNTEAFF. In nucleotides, the CDR3 is TGCGCCAGCAGCCAAGTAGGGGGGCTAAACACTGAAGCTTTCTTT.